The next 28 T cell receptor beta chains were all read from a single sample in a study of shared clonotypes between healthy human individuals. Method: immunoSEQ multiplex PCR; TCRdb's copy keeps in-frame clones and lacks some. This sample has more than 200,000 clones, with under 80% found just once. Sequenced sample: memory CD4+ T cells sorted from blood. Subset denoted: CD45RA-negative fraction. The receptor set was obtained from a man between 25 and 39 years old in good health.

This rearrangement joins TRBV21-1 to TRBJ1-1. TRBV21-1 is listed as a pseudogene. The CDR3 contains 16 residues. The CDR3 reads CASSKIHPRRGREAFF. Here the CDR3 DNA reads TGTGCCAGCAGCAAAATCCATCCTAGGAGGGGCCGAGAAGCTTTCTTT.

The chain recombines TRBV7-9 with TRBJ2-4, with TRBD2 as a possible D gene (5 bases). The V and J ends lost 1 base and 7 bases respectively, with 11 bases between them. The CDR3 is 14 amino acids. CDR1 is SEHNR, CDR2 FQNEAQ, per germline (reference sequence). The CDR3 DNA reads TGTGCCAGCAGCTTAGACCGTCGAGGGAACATTCAGTACTTC. Amino acid sequence: CASSLDRRGNIQYF.

The chain carries TRBV11-2 and TRBJ2-3; 10 bases align to TRBD1. This CDR3 has 14 residues. Germline CDR1 SGHAT, CDR2 FQNNGV. The V gene end was trimmed by 5 bases and the J gene end by 6 bases; junction bases not matched to a gene: 5. CDR3 residues: CASSHLDRGDTQYF. Written as DNA, the CDR3 is TGTGCCAGCAGCCATTTGGACAGGGGGGATACGCAGTATTTT.

CDR3 in amino acids: CASSPGLAEETQYF. CDR3 DNA: TGCGCCAGCAGCCCGGGACTAGCGGAAGAGACCCAGTACTTC. The V gene is TRBV5-1, the J gene TRBJ2-5, with 11 bases that match TRBD2. In germline, CDR1 is SGHRS, CDR2 YFSETQ. Trimming took 4 bases from V and 3 from J; bases not matched to a gene: 2. CDR3 length: 14 residues.

This chain joins TRBV7-9 and TRBJ2-7, with D uncertain. The CDR3 length is 16 residues. Germline V CDR1 and CDR2: SEHNR, FQNEAQ (reference sequence). Trimming left V 0 bases short and J 0 bases short, with 12 bases between. CDR3 coding DNA: TGTGCCAGCAGCTTAGCTCCAAACAAAACCTCCTACGAGCAGTACTTC. It codes for CASSLAPNKTSYEQYF.

The chain links TRBV5-1 to TRBJ1-5; no clear D gene. This CDR3 region has 16 residues. V lost 0 bases to trimming and J lost 4 bases, with 14 bases between them. CDR1 and CDR2 from the germline V gene are SGHRS and YFSETQ. This CDR3 is CASSLVVERGNQPQHF. The CDR3 nucleotides read TGCGCCAGCAGCTTGGTAGTAGAAAGAGGTAATCAGCCCCAGCATTTT.

CDR3 bases: TGTGCCAGCGCCGACCTCATGACTAGCGGGAGAGAAGAGACCCAGTACTTC. Translation gives CASADLMTSGREETQYF. V is TRBV25-1 and J is TRBJ2-5; 12 bases are a match to TRBD2. The CDR3 spans 17 residues. The J segment lost 3 bases and the V segment lost 8 bases, leaving 13 bases of the junction unmatched. The germline CDR1 and CDR2 sequences are MGHDK and SYGVNS.

The V call is TRBV7-2, the J call TRBJ1-2; D gene ambiguous. CDR3 length equals 13 residues. The V end was cut by 4 bases, the J end by 1 base, with 7 bases between. CDR1 is SGHTA and CDR2 is FQGNSA in the germline V gene. Here the CDR3 reads CASSSTNNYGYTF. The CDR3 region has the DNA TGTGCCAGCAGCTCAACCAATAACTATGGCTACACCTTC.

The rearrangement links TRBV10-1 to TRBJ2-1; D gene unclear. Per germline, CDR1 WNHNN and CDR2 SYGVQD (reference sequence). This CDR3 spans 11 amino acids. V lost 4 bases and J lost 5, with 3 bases in between. This CDR3 is CASSGNNEQFF. The CDR3 bases are TGCGCCAGCAGTGGGAACAATGAGCAGTTCTTC.

The chain carries TRBV9 and TRBJ2-3, with a weak D call TRBD2 (6 bases). Germline-derived CDR1 and CDR2 are SGDLS and YYNGEE. The CDR3 runs to 14 residues. V lost 7 bases and J 4 bases, leaving 16 bases between the germline ends. CDR3 sequence (DNA): TGTGCCAGCGGCGGAAGACCGGGGGCAGATACGCAGTATTTT. This codes for CASGGRPGADTQYF. Based on the CDR3 plus reference TRBV9 and TRBJ2-3, the full variable domain is DSGVTQTPKHLITATGQRVTLRCSPRSGDLSVYWYQQSLDQGLQFLIQYYNGEERAKGNILERFSAQQFPDLHSELNLSSLELGDSALYFCASGGRPGADTQYFGPGTRLTVL.

The chain couples TRBV7-2 to TRBJ2-5; TRBD2 matches at 11 bases. CDR3 length: 18 residues. V lost 1 base, J lost 5 bases, and 12 bases stayed unmatched. Germline loops: CDR1 SGHTA, CDR2 FQGNSA. CDR3 in amino acids: CASSLGGVAGGLGETQYF. DNA of the CDR3: TGTGCCAGCAGCTTAGGAGGGGTAGCGGGAGGGCTCGGGGAGACCCAGTACTTC.

On this clone itself: With a much larger clone just one base away, this may be a read error. The V call is TRBV11-2, the J call TRBJ2-1; 8 bases map to TRBD1. This CDR3 is built from 12 residues. V gave up 5 bases and J gave up 7 bases; unmatched junction bases: 1. The germline V gene has CDR1 SGHAT and CDR2 FQNNGV. In DNA form, the CDR3 reads TGTGCCAGCAGCCGGGACAGGAATGAGCAGTTCTTC. Translating gives CASSRDRNEQFF.

This clone was seen more than once but under ten times. The chain is built from TRBV19 and TRBJ1-2, with TRBD1 matching 12 bases. The V segment lost 3 bases and the J segment 4 bases; nucleotides outside the gene matches: 9. Germline V gene sequence: CDR1 LNHDA, CDR2 SQIVND (reference sequence). The CDR3 runs to 17 residues. This CDR3 is CASSIPGQGARSYGYTF. In DNA form, the CDR3 reads TGTGCCAGTAGTATTCCGGGACAGGGGGCGCGAAGCTATGGCTACACCTTC.

This clone was counted between two and nine times. V is TRBV18 and J is TRBJ1-1, with D hard to call. The CDR3 loop spans 15 amino acids. Trimming stripped 1 base from V and 5 bases from J, with 14 bases between. From germline, CDR1 is KGHSH and CDR2 LQKENI. Here the CDR3 reads CASSPLEFERTEAFF. The CDR3 DNA reads as TGTGCCAGCTCACCACTTGAGTTCGAGCGAACTGAAGCTTTCTTT.

This clone was recorded a few times. The rearrangement links TRBV7-6 to TRBJ2-5; tentatively, D is TRBD1 or TRBD2 (5 bases each). The CDR3 is made up of 19 amino acids. The V gene lost 1 base and the J gene lost 5 bases, with 26 bases spanning the gap. Germline CDR1 and CDR2: SGHVS and FNYEAQ. The CDR3 nucleotides are TGTGCCAGCAGCTTAGAATCGGTCAGGGAAGGGTACCGCGGGGAGACCCAGTACTTC. Protein sequence: CASSLESVREGYRGETQYF.

The rearrangement joins TRBV28 to TRBJ2-1; D unclear. The CDR3 runs 15 residues. Trimming removed 6 bases from V and 4 bases from J, with 16 bases in between. Germline CDR1 is MDHEN and CDR2 is SYDVKM. CDR3 region: CASSPRLVFYNEQFF. The CDR3 DNA sequence: TGTGCCAGCAGCCCCCGGCTAGTCTTTTACAATGAGCAGTTCTTC. The full variable domain, with the rest looked up from reference TRBV28 and TRBJ2-1, is DVKVTQSSRYLVKRTGEKVFLECVQDMDHENMFWYRQDPGLGLRLIYFSYDVKMKEKGDIPEGYSVSREKKERFSLILESASTNQTSMYLCASSPRLVFYNEQFFGPGTRLTVL.

This chain joins TRBV30 and TRBJ2-5, with 9 bases lining up with TRBD1. The J segment lost 3 bases and the V segment lost 5 bases, leaving 4 bases of the junction unmatched. Per the germline V gene, CDR1 is GTSNPN and CDR2 is SVGIG (reference sequence). The CDR3 totals 13 residues. CDR3 in amino acids: CAWLGTGKETQYF. CDR3 coding DNA: TGTGCCTGGTTGGGGACAGGGAAAGAGACCCAGTACTTC.

This chain links TRBV11-2 with TRBJ2-7; 8 nucleotides align to TRBD2. Germline CDR1 and CDR2: SGHAT and FQNNGV. The CDR3 is made up of 14 amino acids. Unmatched junction bases numbered 8, after V lost 5 bases and J lost 5 bases. CDR3 sequence (DNA): TGTGCCAGCAGCCGAGGACTAGCCCCCCACGAGCAGTACTTC. This codes for CASSRGLAPHEQYF.

This rearrangement joins TRBV2 to TRBJ2-7; 9 bases map to TRBD1. The trim removed 6 bases at V and 6 bases at J, leaving 9 bases unmatched. Looked up from germline, CDR1 is SNHLY and CDR2 is FYNNEI. CDR3 length: 14 residues. This CDR3 is CASRRTGVVGEQYF. CDR3 DNA sequence: TGTGCCAGCAGGCGGACAGGGGTCGTCGGCGAGCAGTACTTC.

This sequence joins TRBV5-1 and TRBJ2-3, with 8 bases fitting TRBD2. Germline lookup yields CDR1 SGHRS and CDR2 YFSETQ. Trimming removed 3 bases from V and 4 bases from J; junction bases left unmatched: 1. The CDR3 is 13 residues long. DNA for the CDR3: TGCGCCAGCAGCTACGGGGGGGCAGATACGCAGTATTTT. Translating gives CASSYGGADTQYF.

The genes are TRBV19 and TRBJ1-4; no definite D call. V dropped 4 bases and J dropped 8 bases, with 11 bases sitting between them. The CDR3 length is 13 residues. Germline V gene lookup returns CDR1 LNHDA and CDR2 SQIVND (reference sequence). Here the CDR3 DNA reads TGTGCCAGTAGTAACCCACCATGGGAAAAACTGTTTTTT. Protein sequence: CASSNPPWEKLFF.

The rearrangement joins TRBV28 to TRBJ1-4, with 7 bases fitting TRBD1. This CDR3 has 14 residues. Trimming cost V 5 bases and J 6 bases; bases outside gene matches: 6. CDR1 MDHEN and CDR2 SYDVKM come from the germline V gene. CDR3 sequence (DNA): TGTGCCAGCAGTACCCGCACAGGGGATGAAAAACTGTTTTTT. Amino acids: CASSTRTGDEKLFF.

Comment on this clone: Other DNA sequences in this sample translate to the same CDR3. The chain joins TRBV6-4 to TRBJ1-1; possibly TRBD1 for D (5 bases). The CDR3 runs to 13 residues. Trimming stripped 3 bases from V and 1 base from J, with 6 bases between. CDR1 is MRHNA and CDR2 is SNTAGT in the germline V gene. The DNA for the CDR3 is TGTGCCAGCAGTGAAGGGGCGAACACTGAAGCTTTCTTT. Its translation: CASSEGANTEAFF.

The chain links TRBV30 to TRBJ1-5; D unclear. Germline CDR1 is GTSNPN and CDR2 is SVGIG (reference sequence). The V end lost 0 bases, the J end lost 3 bases, and 9 bases lay between the germline ends. This CDR3 is built from 14 residues. The CDR3: CAWSVKGNNQPQHF. The CDR3 nucleotides are TGTGCCTGGAGTGTCAAAGGGAACAATCAGCCCCAGCATTTT.

The chain couples TRBV6-5 to TRBJ2-5, with D perhaps TRBD1 (5 bases). Germline V lookup: CDR1 MNHEY, CDR2 SVGAGI. V was trimmed by 5 bases and J by 5 bases, leaving 12 bases between them. The CDR3 has 13 residues. In DNA, the CDR3 is TGTGCCAGCAGTCGAGGACATACGGAGACCCAGTACTTC. Its translation: CASSRGHTETQYF.

This rearrangement joins TRBV5-5 to TRBJ1-2; no clear D gene. CDR3 length: 16 amino acids. In germline, CDR1 is SGHKS, CDR2 YYEKEE (reference sequence). V was clipped by 0 bases and J by 8 bases, with 20 bases between them. The CDR3 DNA reads TGTGCCAGCAGCTTGGCCGGGCGGGTGTCCTTGGAGGGCTACACCTTC. Translated: CASSLAGRVSLEGYTF.

The CDR3: CASSDHPGDPLEQYF. The CDR3, as DNA: TGTGCCAGCAGCGACCACCCGGGGGACCCTCTCGAGCAGTACTTC. The gene calls are TRBV28 and TRBJ2-7, with a tentative D call TRBD2 (6 bases). The CDR3 spans 15 residues. Trimming took 6 bases from V and 6 from J, leaving 21 bases between them. Germline CDR1 and CDR2: MDHEN and SYDVKM.

This sequence joins TRBV5-1 and TRBJ2-2; TRBD1 matches at 7 bases. Looked up from germline, CDR1 is SGHRS and CDR2 is YFSETQ. Trimming took 4 bases from V and 4 from J; bases not matched to a gene: 4. The CDR3 is made up of 14 amino acids. The CDR3 DNA follows: TGCGCCAGCAGCCCGGGACAGCCCACCGGGGAGCTGTTTTTT. It specifies CASSPGQPTGELFF.